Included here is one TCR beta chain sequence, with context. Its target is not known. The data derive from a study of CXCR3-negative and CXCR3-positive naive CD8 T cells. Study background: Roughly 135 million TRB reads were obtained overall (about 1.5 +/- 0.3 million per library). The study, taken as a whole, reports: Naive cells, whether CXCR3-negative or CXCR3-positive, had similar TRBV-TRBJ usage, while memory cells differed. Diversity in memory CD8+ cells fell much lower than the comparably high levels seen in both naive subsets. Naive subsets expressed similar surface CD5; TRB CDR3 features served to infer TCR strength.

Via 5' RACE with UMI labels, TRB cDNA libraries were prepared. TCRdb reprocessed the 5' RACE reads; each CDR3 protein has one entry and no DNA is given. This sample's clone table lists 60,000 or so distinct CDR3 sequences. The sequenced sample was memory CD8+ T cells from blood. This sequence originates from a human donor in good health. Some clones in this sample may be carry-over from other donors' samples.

The CDR3 here is CSVDILAGAQETQYF. This chain connects TRBV29-1 to TRBJ2-5; TCRdb calls TRBD2, which cannot be checked without DNA. The CDR3 consists of 15 residues. Germline lookup yields CDR1 SQVTM and CDR2 ANQGSEA.